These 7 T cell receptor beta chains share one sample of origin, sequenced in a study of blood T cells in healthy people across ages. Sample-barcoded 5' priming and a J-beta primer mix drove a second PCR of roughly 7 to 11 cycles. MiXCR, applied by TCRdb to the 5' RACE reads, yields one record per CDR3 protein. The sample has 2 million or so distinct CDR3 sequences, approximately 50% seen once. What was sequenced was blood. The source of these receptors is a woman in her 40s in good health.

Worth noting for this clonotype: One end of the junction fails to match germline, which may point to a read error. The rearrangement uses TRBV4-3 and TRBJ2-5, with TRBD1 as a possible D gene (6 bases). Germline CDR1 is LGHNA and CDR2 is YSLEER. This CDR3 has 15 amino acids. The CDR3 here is CASNQIGTPQETQYF. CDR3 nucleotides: TGCGCCAGCAACCAAATTGGGACACCCCAAGAGACCCAGTACTTC.

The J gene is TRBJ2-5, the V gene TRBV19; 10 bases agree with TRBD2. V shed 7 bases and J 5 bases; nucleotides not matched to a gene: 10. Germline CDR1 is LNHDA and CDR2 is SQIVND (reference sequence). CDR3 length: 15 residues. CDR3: CASTLSGGALETQYF. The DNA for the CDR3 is TGTGCCAGTACCCTGAGCGGGGGGGCCCTCGAGACCCAGTACTTC.

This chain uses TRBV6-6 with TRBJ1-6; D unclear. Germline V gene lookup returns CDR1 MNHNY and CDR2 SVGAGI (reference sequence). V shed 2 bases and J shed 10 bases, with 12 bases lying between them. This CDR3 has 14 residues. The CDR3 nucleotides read TGTGCCAGCAGTTACGAAGGAGGGCTATCACCCCTCCACTTT. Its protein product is CASSYEGGLSPLHF.

In DNA, the CDR3 is TGCGCCAGCAGCTTGTCTGTGGGTTACGGGTCCTACGAGCAGTACTTC. Translating gives CASSLSVGYGSYEQYF. The V and J genes are TRBV5-1 and TRBJ2-4; D unresolved. The DNA end favors TRBJ2-7, so the J call may be wrong. The CDR3 extends over 16 amino acids. CDR1 is SGHRS, CDR2 YFSETQ, per germline.

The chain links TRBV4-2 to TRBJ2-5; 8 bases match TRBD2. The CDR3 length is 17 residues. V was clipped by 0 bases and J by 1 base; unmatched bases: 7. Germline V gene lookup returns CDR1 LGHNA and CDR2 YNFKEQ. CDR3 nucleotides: TGTGCCAGCAGCCAAGATCGGGGGGGGGCCTCCCAAGAGACCCAGTACTTC. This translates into CASSQDRGGASQETQYF.

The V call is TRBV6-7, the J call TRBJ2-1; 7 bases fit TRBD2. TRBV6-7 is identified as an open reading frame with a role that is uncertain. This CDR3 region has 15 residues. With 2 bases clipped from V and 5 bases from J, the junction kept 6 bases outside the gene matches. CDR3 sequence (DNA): TGTGCCAGCAGTTACGAACTAGCGCTAGACAATGAGCAGTTCTTC. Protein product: CASSYELALDNEQFF.

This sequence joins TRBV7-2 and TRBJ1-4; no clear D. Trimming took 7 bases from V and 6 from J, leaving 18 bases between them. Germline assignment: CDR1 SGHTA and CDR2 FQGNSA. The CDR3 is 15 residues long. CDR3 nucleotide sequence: TGTGCCAGCACCGCGGGAGCCCGAGGGTATGAAAAACTGTTTTTT. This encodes CASTAGARGYEKLFF.